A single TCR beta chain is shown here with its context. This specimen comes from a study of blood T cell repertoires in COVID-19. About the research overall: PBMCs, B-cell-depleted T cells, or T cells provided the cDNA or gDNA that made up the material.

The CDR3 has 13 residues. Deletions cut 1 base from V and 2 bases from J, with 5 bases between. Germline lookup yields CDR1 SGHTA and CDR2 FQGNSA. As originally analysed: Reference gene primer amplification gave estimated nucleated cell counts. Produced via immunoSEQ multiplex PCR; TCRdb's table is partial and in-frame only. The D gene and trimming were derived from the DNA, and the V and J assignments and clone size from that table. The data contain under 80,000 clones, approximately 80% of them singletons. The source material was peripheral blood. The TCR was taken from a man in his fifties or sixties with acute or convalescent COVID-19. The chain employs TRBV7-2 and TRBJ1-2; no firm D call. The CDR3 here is CASSLERNYGYTF. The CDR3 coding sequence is TGTGCCAGCAGCTTAGAGCGGAACTATGGCTACACCTTC.